This T cell receptor beta chain is from a study of regulatory T cells in long-lasting Graves disease. Overall study results and limits: There were preferences for TRBV28, TRBJ1-2 and TRBJ2-5 in persistent disease.

Time point here: newly diagnosed GD, antithyroid drugs for less than 3 months. RNA from PBMCs was the source of the TCR library. Patients were from an endocrinology department in Xi'an, China. In germline, CDR1 is MDHEN, CDR2 SYDVKM. The CDR3 runs 21 residues. This clonotype was picked up a small number of times. Its antigen is not known. An end of the junction does not agree with germline; a read error may underlie this. Building the TCR beta libraries relied on iRepertoire HTBI primers, and CDR3 regions underwent Arm-PCR. Using its own MiXCR run on the multiplex PCR reads, TCRdb lists one record per CDR3 protein. The sample gives about 430,000 distinct CDR3 sequences, approximately 16% of which show up once; approximately 8% is in the top ten. These data also formed part of another study, on T cells in Graves' hyperthyroidism and ophthalmopathy. This second study notes: Patients aged 18 to 65 with hyperthyroidism were newly diagnosed, with duration under 2 months.

This chain uses TRBV28 with TRBJ2-7; 9 bases align to TRBD2. Here the sequenced sample was peripheral blood mononuclear cells (PBMCs), taken at new diagnosis, from a patient treated with antithyroid drugs. The sequence derives from a woman aged 35 to 49 with Graves disease. For the CDR3, the DNA is TGTGCCAGCAGCTTATCCCCCAAGGGACTAGCCCCTAGCAGCCACTCCTACGAGCAGTACTTC. Translated, it gives CASSLSPKGLAPSSHSYEQYF.